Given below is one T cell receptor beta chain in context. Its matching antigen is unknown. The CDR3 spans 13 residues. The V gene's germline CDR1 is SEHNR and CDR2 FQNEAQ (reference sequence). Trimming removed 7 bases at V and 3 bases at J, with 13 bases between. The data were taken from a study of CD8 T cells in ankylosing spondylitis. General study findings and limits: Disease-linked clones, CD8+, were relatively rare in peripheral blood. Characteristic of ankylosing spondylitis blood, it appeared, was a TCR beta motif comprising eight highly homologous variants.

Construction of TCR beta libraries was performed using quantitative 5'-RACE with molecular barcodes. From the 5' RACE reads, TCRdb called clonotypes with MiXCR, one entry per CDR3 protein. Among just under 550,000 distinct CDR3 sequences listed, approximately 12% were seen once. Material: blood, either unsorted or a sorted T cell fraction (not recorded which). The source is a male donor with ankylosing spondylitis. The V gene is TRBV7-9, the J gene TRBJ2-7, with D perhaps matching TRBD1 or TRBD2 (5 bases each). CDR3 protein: CASTGTKSYEQYF. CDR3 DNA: TGTGCCAGCACCGGGACGAAGAGCTACGAGCAGTACTTC.